This TCR beta chain is drawn from a study of metastatic and nonmetastatic thyroid tumors (dated by TCRdb to 2020 to 2021). Turning to the overall study: Repertoires from peripheral blood and from tumor or nodule tissue samples of malignant and benign thyroid patients were compared. Overall results and qualifications from the work: TCR beta diversity was reported as significantly higher in malignant tumors than in benign nodules, in both blood and tumor samples.

This clone was recorded at least ten times. Its antigen remains unidentified. The input lacks base qualities; no much larger clone sits a single base away. No patient had received any treatment before thyroid surgery. Using T-cell receptor beta sequencing, the researchers looked back retrospectively at clinical samples from patients, gathered between about 2012 and 2019. The method was PCR. Sequencing instrument: Illumina HiSeq 4000. High-throughput sequencing was used to profile the TCR beta-chain CDR3 region of each patient. The paper's data handling went like this. The researchers built a classifier to tell apart papillary thyroid cancer patients with distant metastasis, based on CDR3 differences among clinicopathological groups. To measure repertoire diversity the researchers used the Shannon index, while the Morisita-Horn index served to gauge how similar the tumor and blood repertoires were. In-frame beta chains were kept once TCRdb had trimmed the public reads at Q25 with fastp and called clones with MiXCR. Clone size and V and J calls follow TCRdb, not the original study. This sample gives about 41,000 clones in total; approximately 25% of them show up just once. The ten largest clones take up 14% of the sample.

Sequences WSHSY (CDR1) and SAAADI (CDR2) are obtained from the germline V gene. V gives up 5 bases and J gives up 7 bases, and the segment between their germline ends measures 12 bases. The CDR3 runs 13 residues from the cysteine to the phenylalanine. The read is trimmed to its CDR3 DNA, 39 bases read in frame from base 1. This sequence originates from a female donor with papillary thyroid cancer or a benign thyroid nodule (not recorded which). Some clones in this sample may be carry-over from other donors' samples. Recombination joined TRBV10-2 with TRBJ2-1; a tentative D match to TRBD2 spans 5 bases. What was sequenced was tumor tissue. For the CDR3, the sequence is CASSRVSGNEQFF. At the DNA level, the sequence is TGCGCCAGCAGTCGGGTCTCGGGGAATGAGCAGTTCTTC.